This TCR beta chain comes out of a study of technical replicates of blood from a few donors. Germline V gene lookup returns CDR1 SGHTA and CDR2 FQGNSA. The ends lost 3 bases at V and 4 bases at J; junction bases unmatched: 11. The CDR3 extends over 17 amino acids. TCRdb's copy holds only in-frame clones and misses some; the assay was immunoSEQ multiplex PCR. The profile shows roughly 12,000 clones, about 94% of them singletons. The sequence derives from a human donor in good health. Sequencing used PBMCs. This sequence joins TRBV7-2 and TRBJ2-3; 9 bases map to TRBD2. Written as DNA, the CDR3 is TGTGCCAGCAGCTTTCCCTTCGCGGGAGGGCCCGCAGATACGCAGTATTTT. This encodes CASSFPFAGGPADTQYF.